The 24 T cell receptor beta chains below come from one sample, sequenced in a study of T cell repertoires in cytomegalovirus infection. TCRdb re-called the reads through MiXCR, storing one row per CDR3 protein. The profile covers some 350,000 distinct CDR3 sequences, with around 18% appearing a single time and roughly 9% taken by the ten largest. The sample taken for sequencing was PBMCs. These receptor sequences come from a human donor in good health (CMV status not recorded). Some clones in this sample may be carry-over from other donors' samples.

With regard to this clonotype: Given a much more abundant clone one base away, this may be a read error. This rearrangement joins TRBV7-8 to TRBJ2-3; no definite D call. Germline-derived CDR1 and CDR2 are SGHVS and FQNEAQ. V was pared by 2 bases and J by 2 bases, with 11 bases between. This CDR3 is built from 15 residues. The chain's CDR3 is CASSLMGSYTDTQYF. DNA of the CDR3: TGTGCCAGCAGCTTAATGGGCTCTTACACAGATACGCAGTATTTT. The full variable domain, completed using reference TRBV7-8 and TRBJ2-3, is GAGVSQSPRYKVAKRGQDVALRCDPISGHVSLFWYQQALGQGPEFLTYFQNEAQLDKSGLPSDRFFAERPEGSVSTLKIQRTQQEDSAVYLCASSLMGSYTDTQYFGPGTRLTVL.

The chain couples TRBV30 to TRBJ1-1, with D possibly matching TRBD1 (6 bases). The CDR3 runs 12 residues. Germline CDR1 GTSNPN, CDR2 SVGIG (reference sequence). V shed 5 bases and J shed 2 bases, with 9 bases lying between them. The CDR3 DNA reads as TGTGCCTGGGAACAGGGAAACACTGAAGCTTTCTTT. Protein product: CAWEQGNTEAFF.

This clonotype was seen only a few times. The rearrangement links TRBV2 to TRBJ2-5, with D unresolved. The CDR3 is made up of 14 amino acids. V lost 7 bases, J lost 0 bases, and 12 bases lay in between. Germline CDR1 reads SNHLY; CDR2 reads FYNNEI. The CDR3 bases are TGTGCCAGCATGCTATCAAACAACCAAGAGACCCAGTACTTC. Protein product: CASMLSNNQETQYF.

The table lists this clonotype with a few counts. J is TRBJ2-1 and V is TRBV5-4; D is ambiguous. The CDR3 is 13 amino acids. Germline lookup yields CDR1 SGHNT and CDR2 YYREEE (reference sequence). The V end lost 1 base, the J end lost 4 bases, and 6 bases lay between the germline ends. CDR3 nucleotide sequence: TGTGCCAGCAGCTTGTGGTCGTACAATGAGCAGTTCTTC. Its protein is CASSLWSYNEQFF.

The sample holds a few counts of this clonotype. This chain joins TRBV20-1 and TRBJ1-1; D remains unclear. CDR3 length equals 15 residues. The germline V gene has CDR1 DFQATT and CDR2 SNEGSKA (reference sequence). The V end lost 1 base, the J end lost 4 bases, and 16 bases lay between the germline ends. The CDR3: CSARAPGLITTEAFF. CDR3 nucleotides: TGCAGTGCTAGAGCTCCGGGCCTTATCACCACTGAAGCTTTCTTT.

There are many counts of this clonotype. The rearrangement uses TRBV7-8 and TRBJ2-3; the match to TRBD2 covers 10 bases. This CDR3 is 15 amino acids long. J gave up 5 bases and V 1 base, and 3 bases lay outside the gene matches. Germline V CDR1 and CDR2: SGHVS, FQNEAQ. Here the CDR3 reads CASSLGLAGVDTQYF. CDR3 coding DNA: TGTGCCAGCAGCTTAGGGCTAGCGGGGGTAGATACGCAGTATTTT.

Comment on this clonotype: A much larger clone differs from this one at a single base, so this may be a read error. This rearrangement joins TRBV7-6 to TRBJ2-5; a possible D gene is TRBD2 (7 bases). Per the germline V gene, CDR1 is SGHVS and CDR2 is FNYEAQ. The V end was cut by 5 bases, the J end by 1 base, with 14 bases between. This CDR3 has 15 amino acids. CDR3 sequence: CASSKGGEPQETQYF. CDR3 DNA sequence: TGTGCCAGCAGCAAGGGGGGGGAACCCCAAGAGACCCAGTACTTC.

This clonotype was picked up many times. This chain links TRBV11-2 with TRBJ2-3; 8 bases match TRBD1. CDR1 is SGHAT, CDR2 FQNNGV, per germline. V trimming: 5 bases; J trimming: 6 bases; junction bases outside the gene matches: 10. The CDR3 covers 15 residues. For the CDR3, the DNA is TGTGCCAGCAGCACAAGCCCCAGGGGGCGGGATACGCAGTATTTT. It is translated as CASSTSPRGRDTQYF.

J is TRBJ1-1 and V is TRBV28, with D possibly matching TRBD1 (5 bases). Per germline, CDR1 MDHEN and CDR2 SYDVKM. Trimming shortened V by 4 bases and J by 2 bases, and 14 bases separated the two germline ends. The CDR3 sequence is 15 residues long. The CDR3 reads CASSSATAGNTEAFF. CDR3 sequence (DNA): TGTGCCAGCAGTTCCGCGACAGCTGGTAACACTGAAGCTTTCTTT.

V and J are TRBV7-9 and TRBJ2-5, with unresolved D. The CDR3 totals 14 residues. In germline, CDR1 is SEHNR, CDR2 FQNEAQ (reference sequence). Trimming removed 2 bases at V and 2 bases at J, with 9 bases between. The CDR3 coding sequence is TGTGCCAGCAGCTTAACTGGTCCTCAAGAGACCCAGTACTTC. Translated: CASSLTGPQETQYF. The full variable domain, with the rest looked up from reference TRBV7-9 and TRBJ2-5, is DTGVSQNPRHKITKRGQNVTFRCDPISEHNRLYWYRQTLGQGPEFLTYFQNEAQLEKSRLLSDRFSAERPKGSFSTLEIQRTEQGDSAMYLCASSLTGPQETQYFGPGTRLLVL.

CDR3 DNA: TGTGCCAGCAGTGAAAGCGGGGGGGCCCTATGCGAGCAGTACTTC. Its translation: CASSESGGALCEQYF. The rearrangement links TRBV6-1 to TRBJ2-7; 10 bases fit TRBD2. After removal of 2 bases from V and 6 bases from J, the junction contained 7 bases not matched to a gene. This CDR3 is 15 amino acids long. Looked up from germline, CDR1 is MNHNS and CDR2 is SASEGT.

This clonotype was seen a few times. The gene calls are TRBV7-9 and TRBJ2-7, with D hard to call. CDR3 length equals 12 residues. With 6 bases removed from V and 2 bases from J, the gap between germline ends came to 8 bases. Germline CDR1 is SEHNR and CDR2 is FQNEAQ (reference sequence). Here the CDR3 reads CASRLPPYEQYF. The DNA of the CDR3 is TGTGCCAGCAGACTACCCCCCTACGAGCAGTACTTC.

In this sample, this clonotype turned up a few times. CDR3 in amino acids: CASNPSRVTGELFF. The DNA for the CDR3 is TGTGCCAGCAACCCCTCCAGGGTGACCGGGGAGCTGTTTTTT. V usage is TRBV12-3 or TRBV12-4 and J usage is TRBJ2-2, with a tentative D call TRBD1 (5 bases). CDR3 length: 14 residues. Trimming pared 7 bases from V and 5 bases from J, leaving 14 bases between.

This clonotype was recorded at least ten times. V and J are TRBV7-2 and TRBJ1-5; D not certain. The CDR3 contains 14 residues. V was shortened by 1 base and J by 9 bases, with 13 bases between the two germline ends. The germline CDR1 and CDR2 sequences are SGHTA and FQGNSA. The CDR3 sequence is CASSLDSVVRPQHF. In DNA, the CDR3 is TGTGCCAGCAGCTTAGATTCAGTGGTGAGGCCCCAGCATTTT.

The CDR3 loop is CASSLVRSGENIQYF. As DNA, the CDR3 is TGTGCCAGCAGCTTAGTACGATCAGGAGAGAACATTCAGTACTTC. This sequence joins TRBV7-2 and TRBJ2-4; unclear D gene. The CDR3 is 15 amino acids. Per the germline V gene, CDR1 is SGHTA and CDR2 is FQGNSA. Between the trimmed V and J ends, which lost 1 base and 7 bases, there was a span of 14 bases.

This clonotype was detected ten times or more. The rearrangement links TRBV4-3 to TRBJ1-1; the D is unclear. Trimming pared 4 bases from V and 0 bases from J, leaving 12 bases between. The CDR3 is 15 amino acids. Germline values: CDR1 LGHNA, CDR2 YSLEER. This CDR3 reads CASSPQRGMNTEAFF. The CDR3 nucleotides read TGCGCCAGCAGCCCTCAGAGAGGGATGAACACTGAAGCTTTCTTT.

This clonotype was found many times. The chain combines TRBV11-2 with TRBJ2-7, with D hard to call. The V gene's germline CDR1 is SGHAT and CDR2 FQNNGV. This CDR3 contains 14 residues. Trimming shortened V by 1 base and J by 2 bases, and 9 bases separated the two germline ends. Written as DNA, the CDR3 is TGTGCCAGCAGCTTAGGCCCCGCAGCCTACGAGCAGTACTTC. Translated, it gives CASSLGPAAYEQYF.

The rearrangement joins TRBV12-3 or TRBV12-4 to TRBJ2-1; D ambiguous. The CDR3 contains 12 residues. The V end was cut by 5 bases, the J end by 9 bases, with 11 bases between. DNA of the CDR3: TGTGCCAGCAGTCCTATCTTCGGTGAGCAGTTCTTC. Its protein is CASSPIFGEQFF.

This clonotype was detected a few times. The genes are TRBV7-2 and TRBJ1-5; possibly TRBD1 for D (5 bases). V lost 7 bases and J lost 3, with 10 bases in between. CDR1 and CDR2 (germline): SGHTA, FQGNSA. The CDR3 has 13 residues. CDR3 in amino acids: CASTRGDNQPQHF. DNA for the CDR3: TGTGCCAGCACCAGAGGGGACAATCAGCCCCAGCATTTT.

In its sample, this clonotype was seen many times. V usage is TRBV7-8 and J usage is TRBJ1-2, with 10 bases lining up with TRBD1. The trim removed 1 base at V and 5 bases at J, leaving 4 bases unmatched. Germline CDR1 and CDR2: SGHVS and FQNEAQ. This CDR3 contains 15 residues. As DNA, the CDR3 is TGTGCCAGCAGCTTAGGGGGGACAGGGGTATATGGCTACACCTTC. Amino acid sequence: CASSLGGTGVYGYTF.

The J gene is TRBJ2-1, the V gene TRBV19, with a weak D call TRBD2 (6 bases). CDR3 length equals 16 residues. V lost 5 bases to trimming and J lost 7 bases, with 21 bases between them. Germline-derived CDR1 and CDR2 are LNHDA and SQIVND (reference sequence). As DNA, the CDR3 is TGTGCCAGTAGTCCCCACAGCGGGCCCCCGGGTAATGAGCAGTTCTTC. This encodes CASSPHSGPPGNEQFF.

A few counts support this clonotype. The J gene is TRBJ2-3, the V gene TRBV11-2; no firm D call. V was shortened by 1 base and J by 0 bases, with 11 bases between the two germline ends. The CDR3 contains 16 residues. Germline CDR1 is SGHAT and CDR2 is FQNNGV. DNA of the CDR3: TGTGCCAGCAGCTTAGCTGTCGGACCCAGCACAGATACGCAGTATTTT. This gives the protein CASSLAVGPSTDTQYF.

The table lists this clonotype with a few counts. CDR3 region: CASSPGLGGEQYF. Here the CDR3 DNA reads TGTGCCAGCAGTCCCGGACTAGGCGGCGAGCAGTACTTC. The chain combines TRBV27 with TRBJ2-7, with 7 bases lining up with TRBD2. With V trimmed by 5 bases and J by 6 bases, 7 bases remained unmatched. Germline-derived CDR1 and CDR2 are MNHEY and SMNVEV (reference sequence). The CDR3 loop spans 13 amino acids.

V is TRBV5-1 and J is TRBJ1-2, with a weak D call TRBD1 (6 bases). Germline assignment: CDR1 SGHRS and CDR2 YFSETQ. V was clipped by 2 bases and J by 8 bases, with 10 bases between them. The CDR3 is made up of 12 amino acids. This CDR3 is CASSFSGDGYTF. The CDR3 nucleotides are TGCGCCAGCAGCTTTTCAGGGGACGGCTACACCTTC.